The present T cell receptor beta chain was sequenced within a study of blood T cell repertoires in COVID-19. On the study more broadly: The study drew acute and convalescent COVID-19 samples from the United States, Italy and Spain. Sample material is recorded as cDNA or gDNA derived from T cells, B-cell-depleted T cells, or PBMCs.

Per the original methods: For nucleated cells, counts were estimated from reference gene primer amplification. Clones were read by immunoSEQ multiplex PCR, and TCRdb kept only the in-frame ones, dropping some. The V and J calls and clone size were taken over from that table, and D and trimming were inferred from the DNA. The sample has over 100,000 clones, around 80% seen once; the top ten hold approximately 0.76%. This TCR derives from a woman aged 70 to 79 with acute or convalescent COVID-19. The source material was peripheral blood.

The CDR3 nucleotides read TGTGCCAGCAGTGAAACTTGGGAGAGCACTGAAGCTTTCTTT. Translated: CASSETWESTEAFF. This chain connects TRBV6-1 to TRBJ1-1; no firm D call. Germline V gives CDR1 MNHNS, CDR2 SASEGT. The CDR3 extends over 14 amino acids. Trimming shortened V by 2 bases and J by 4 bases, and 11 bases separated the two germline ends.